Below, 32 T cell receptor beta chains from the same sample are listed, as sequenced in a study of blood T cells in healthy people across ages. It was with a sample-barcoded 5' primer and a J-beta primer mix that a second PCR of roughly 6 to 12 cycles was run. Each CDR3 protein is one row after TCRdb ran MiXCR on the 5' RACE reads. The data hold over a million distinct CDR3 sequences, with 20% to 25% observed a single time. The same data also went into a second study, on T cells of mothers and their children.

The specimen was blood. All receptors derive from a girl aged 2 to 9 in good health.

This clonotype was counted between two and nine times. This rearrangement joins TRBV10-3 to TRBJ2-7; 9 bases map to TRBD1. Germline assignment: CDR1 ENHRY and CDR2 SYGVKD. The CDR3 runs 15 residues. J was trimmed by 6 bases and V by 3 bases; bases with no gene match: 9. The CDR3 DNA reads TGTGCCATCAGTGACCAGGACAGGGGTGATCTCGAGCAGTACTTC. Amino acid sequence: CAISDQDRGDLEQYF.

This CDR3 is CASSLRGPGNTIYF. DNA of the CDR3: TGTGCCAGCAGCTTGAGGGGGCCTGGAAACACCATATATTTT. The gene calls are TRBV5-5 and TRBJ1-3; 7 bases map to TRBD1. Per the germline V gene, CDR1 is SGHKS and CDR2 is YYEKEE (reference sequence). The CDR3 is made up of 14 amino acids. Trimming cost V 1 base and J 2 bases; bases outside gene matches: 0.

The chain is built from TRBV6-5 and TRBJ2-1; the match to TRBD2 covers 9 bases. V lost 8 bases, J lost 5 bases, and 7 bases stayed unmatched. CDR1 is MNHEY and CDR2 is SVGAGI in the germline V gene. CDR3 length: 14 residues. DNA of the CDR3: TGTGCCAGCTCCCTAGCGGGGCGGAACAATGAGCAGTTCTTC. Protein: CASSLAGRNNEQFF.

The chain links TRBV12-3 or TRBV12-4 to TRBJ1-4; weak D call: TRBD1 (6 bases). The CDR3 length is 15 residues. V gave up 3 bases and J gave up 4 bases, with 12 bases separating them. The CDR3 DNA reads TGTGCCAGCAGTTTCGGGGGCGCGGGTAATGAAAAACTGTTTTTT. This sequence encodes CASSFGGAGNEKLFF.

To note about this clonotype: A junction boundary mismatches the germline segment, possibly from a read error. The chain links TRBV4-1 to TRBJ2-6; the D call may be TRBD1 or TRBD2 (5 bases each). CDR1 and CDR2 (germline): MGHRA, YSYEKL. The CDR3 is 13 residues long. CDR3 DNA: TGCGCCAGCAGCCAAGGAGGGGCCAACGTCCGGACTTTC. Translated: CASSQGGANVRTF.

There are many counts of this clonotype. This chain uses TRBV4-3 with TRBJ2-3; 13 bases are shared with TRBD2. This CDR3 region has 17 residues. V trimming: 0 bases; J trimming: 6 bases; junction bases outside the gene matches: 6. The germline CDR1 and CDR2 sequences are LGHNA and YSLEER. CDR3 nucleotide sequence: TGCGCCAGCAGCCAAGATACTAGCGGGGGGGCGGGGGATACGCAGTATTTT. It codes for CASSQDTSGGAGDTQYF.

At least ten counts were recorded for this clonotype. The J gene is TRBJ2-7, the V gene TRBV29-1; D might be TRBD1 or TRBD2, each matching 5 bases. V lost 7 bases and J 3 bases, leaving 16 bases between the germline ends. From germline, CDR1 is SQVTM and CDR2 ANQGSEA. The CDR3 consists of 13 residues. The CDR3 nucleotides are TGCAGCGCCCAGTGGGGGTCAAACTACGAGCAGTACTTC. It translates to CSAQWGSNYEQYF.

The V gene is TRBV28, the J gene TRBJ1-4, with D perhaps TRBD1 (5 bases). The length of the CDR3 is 15 residues. The V end was cut by 3 bases, the J end by 5 bases, with 13 bases between. The germline CDR1 and CDR2 sequences are MDHEN and SYDVKM. CDR3 sequence: CASSFWQGKNEKLFF. As DNA, the CDR3 is TGTGCCAGCAGTTTTTGGCAGGGCAAGAATGAAAAACTGTTTTTT.

The CDR3 region has the DNA TGTGCCAGCAGTGAAAGAATAGAAGCGGGGATACAAGAGACCCAGTACTTC. Protein product: CASSERIEAGIQETQYF. The V gene is TRBV6-1, the J gene TRBJ2-1, with 7 bases identical to TRBD2. The J call is uncertain, as TRBJ2-5 better fits the DNA end. The CDR3 sequence is 17 residues long. The germline V gene has CDR1 MNHNS and CDR2 SASEGT.

The V call is TRBV7-3, the J call TRBJ2-3; 7 positions agree with TRBD2. V shed 1 base, J shed 0 bases, and the junction held 4 bases outside the gene matches. CDR1 SGHTA and CDR2 FQGTGA come from the germline V gene. The CDR3 spans 16 residues. This CDR3 reads CASSLNAGASTDTQYF. The CDR3 region has the DNA TGTGCCAGCAGCTTAAACGCGGGAGCTAGCACAGATACGCAGTATTTT.

The V gene is TRBV20-1, the J gene TRBJ2-1; TRBD2 is a possible D gene (5 bases). This CDR3 comprises 12 residues. V lost 3 bases and J lost 9, with 12 bases in between. The V gene's germline CDR1 is DFQATT and CDR2 SNEGSKA (reference sequence). The CDR3 sequence is CSARDLEGEQFF. The CDR3 nucleotides read TGCAGTGCTAGGGACCTAGAGGGTGAGCAGTTCTTC.

On this clonotype: The junction shows a germline mismatch at one end, possibly a read error. This chain uses TRBV3-1 with TRBJ2-1; D uncertain. Germline-derived CDR1 and CDR2 are LGHDT and YNNKEL (reference sequence). The CDR3 runs to 14 residues. The CDR3 sequence: CAGSQEVNNNEQFF. CDR3 coding DNA: TGTGCCGGCAGCCAAGAGGTCAATAACAATGAGCAGTTCTTC.

J is TRBJ2-1 and V is TRBV12-3 or TRBV12-4; D is uncertain. V was shortened by 8 bases and J by 7 bases, with 9 bases between the two germline ends. CDR3 length: 11 residues. In nucleotides, the CDR3 is TGTGCCAGCTCACCAGTTAATGAGCAGTTCTTC. Its translation is CASSPVNEQFF.

This clonotype was observed a handful of times. The chain couples TRBV7-8 to TRBJ2-1; weak D call: TRBD2 (5 bases). In germline, CDR1 is SGHVS, CDR2 FQNEAQ. The CDR3 has 17 residues. V gave up 4 bases and J gave up 3 bases, with 19 bases separating them. The CDR3 loop reads CASSSSPGSGNYNEQFF. In nucleotides, the CDR3 is TGTGCCAGCAGCTCGTCCCCTGGAAGCGGAAACTACAATGAGCAGTTCTTC.

This clonotype was counted a few times. V is TRBV7-2 and J is TRBJ1-4; D may be TRBD1 (5 bases). CDR1 is SGHTA and CDR2 is FQGNSA in the germline V gene. The V and J ends lost 5 bases and 7 bases respectively, with 11 bases between them. The CDR3 length is 13 residues. The CDR3 coding sequence is TGTGCCAGCAGCCCTCGGGGACCTGAAAAACTGTTTTTT. Translating it yields CASSPRGPEKLFF.

V usage is TRBV27 and J usage is TRBJ2-1; weak D call: TRBD1 (6 bases). Germline-derived CDR1 and CDR2 are MNHEY and SMNVEV (reference sequence). This CDR3 spans 14 amino acids. Trimming removed 5 bases from V and 3 bases from J, with 11 bases in between. CDR3 nucleotides: TGTGCCAGCAGTACGGAGGACAGCTACAATGAGCAGTTCTTC. Translating it yields CASSTEDSYNEQFF.

The chain joins TRBV4-2 to TRBJ1-2, with 9 positions matching TRBD1. The CDR3 is 16 residues long. Germline CDR1 reads LGHNA; CDR2 reads YNFKEQ. Trimming cost V 2 bases and J 7 bases; bases outside gene matches: 11. The CDR3 DNA reads TGTGCCAGCAGCCAAACTCTAAAGGACAGGGGAGCTGGCTACACCTTC. Its translation is CASSQTLKDRGAGYTF.

This clonotype was seen a few times. The chain has TRBV3-1 and TRBJ1-1; D is ambiguous. Germline-derived CDR1 and CDR2 are LGHDT and YNNKEL (reference sequence). The CDR3 consists of 14 residues. V was cut by 8 bases and J by 3 bases, with 16 bases left in between. The CDR3 nucleotides read TGTGCCAGCCGCCTGATCAACGGATACACTGAAGCTTTCTTT. Translation: CASRLINGYTEAFF.

The table lists this clonotype with a few counts. The genes are TRBV7-2 and TRBJ1-5; no reliable D call. Deletions cut 2 bases from V and 4 bases from J, with 9 bases between. Germline V gene sequence: CDR1 SGHTA, CDR2 FQGNSA. This CDR3 is 14 amino acids long. CDR3 nucleotide sequence: TGTGCCAGCAGCTTATTGCCGGGGAATCAGCCCCAGCATTTT. Amino acids: CASSLLPGNQPQHF.

Only a few counts were recorded for this clonotype. This chain uses TRBV28 with TRBJ2-2, with 8 bases fitting TRBD1. With 10 bases clipped from V and 1 base from J, the junction kept 8 bases outside the gene matches. CDR1 MDHEN and CDR2 SYDVKM come from the germline V gene. The CDR3 has 15 residues. DNA for the CDR3: TGTGCCACCACAGGGGGACCCTGGAACACCGGGGAGCTGTTTTTT. Protein product: CATTGGPWNTGELFF.

The CDR3 spells CASSYAGQEQYF. The CDR3 DNA is TGTGCCAGCAGTTACGCCGGTCAGGAGCAGTACTTC. This chain links TRBV6-5 with TRBJ2-7; D is undetermined. This CDR3 is 12 amino acids long. Germline-derived CDR1 and CDR2 are MNHEY and SVGAGI. Trimming shortened V by 2 bases and J by 7 bases, and 9 bases separated the two germline ends.

The V gene is TRBV5-1, the J gene TRBJ1-2, with unresolved D. There are 14 residues in the CDR3. CDR1 and CDR2 from the germline V gene are SGHRS and YFSETQ. V gave up 5 bases and J gave up 7 bases, with 18 bases separating them. CDR3 in DNA: TGCGCCAGCAGTGTCGACCGTTTGTGGGCTGGCTACACCTTC. It yields the protein CASSVDRLWAGYTF.

This clonotype was observed a few times. The chain carries TRBV4-2 and TRBJ2-7; 7 bases are shared with TRBD2. Germline lookup yields CDR1 LGHNA and CDR2 YNFKEQ. The CDR3 extends over 15 amino acids. Losses at the gene ends were 0 bases for V and 0 bases for J; bases not matched to a gene: 2. The CDR3 DNA reads TGTGCCAGCAGCCAAGATTGGGACTACTCCTACGAGCAGTACTTC. This translates into CASSQDWDYSYEQYF.

In this sample, this clonotype turned up a few times. The chain couples TRBV11-3 to TRBJ1-1; D may be TRBD1 (6 bases). Trimming shortened V by 5 bases and J by 11 bases, and 15 bases separated the two germline ends. This CDR3 contains 12 residues. Germline CDR1 and CDR2: SGHNT and YENEEA. This chain's CDR3 is CASSRGAVEAFF. For the CDR3, the DNA is TGTGCCAGCAGCCGGGGGGCGGTCGAGGCTTTCTTT.

CDR3 in amino acids: CASSRRTATDTQYF. As DNA, the CDR3 is TGTGCCAGCAGTCGGCGGACAGCTACAGATACGCAGTATTTT. The genes are TRBV2 and TRBJ2-3, with D maybe TRBD1 (6 bases). Germline-derived CDR1 and CDR2 are SNHLY and FYNNEI. V was clipped by 5 bases and J by 3 bases, with 12 bases between them. The CDR3 spans 14 residues.

The rearrangement links TRBV13 to TRBJ2-1, with D uncertain. Per the germline V gene, CDR1 is PRHDT and CDR2 is FYEKMQ (reference sequence). The CDR3 has 14 amino acids. V shed 2 bases and J shed 8 bases, with 13 bases lying between them. CDR3 loop: CASSLSPSSYEQFF. The DNA for the CDR3 is TGTGCCAGCAGCTTATCCCCGTCCTCCTATGAGCAGTTCTTC.

With regard to this clonotype: As the CDR3 is not closed by the conserved phenylalanine or tryptophan, this likely results from a read error. The chain combines TRBV5-1 with TRBJ2-6, with D uncertain. The CDR3 is 13 amino acids. V lost 1 base, J lost 4 bases, and 3 bases lay in between. Germline lookup yields CDR1 SGHRS and CDR2 YFSETQ. The CDR3 is CASSLSGANVLTL. The CDR3 nucleotides read TGCGCCAGCAGCTTGTCGGGGGCCAACGTCCTGACTCTC.

This rearrangement joins TRBV7-9 to TRBJ2-2; maybe TRBD2 (6 bases). Germline assignment: CDR1 SEHNR and CDR2 FQNEAQ (reference sequence). The CDR3 is 17 amino acids. V dropped 4 bases and J dropped 0 bases, with 15 bases sitting between them. CDR3 region: CASSSPPGLSNTGELFF. Written as DNA, the CDR3 is TGTGCCAGCAGCTCCCCGCCGGGACTCTCGAACACCGGGGAGCTGTTTTTT.

The CDR3 DNA reads TGTGCCAGCAGTGAAGTTATAGACGGAGGGGCAGAGACCCAGTACTTC. Protein sequence: CASSEVIDGGAETQYF. V gene TRBV2 combines with J gene TRBJ2-5, with D maybe TRBD2 (6 bases). Germline V CDR1 and CDR2: SNHLY, FYNNEI. The CDR3 length is 16 residues. The V and J ends lost 1 base and 4 bases respectively, with 16 bases between them.

This chain uses TRBV10-3 with TRBJ2-5, with 8 nucleotides matching TRBD2. J gave up 4 bases and V 6 bases, and 10 bases lay outside the gene matches. The CDR3 covers 15 residues. CDR1 and CDR2 from the germline V gene are ENHRY and SYGVKD. DNA for the CDR3: TGTGCCATCAGATCAACGGGGGGGTTTGGAGAGACCCAGTACTTC. As protein: CAIRSTGGFGETQYF.

Only a few counts were recorded for this clonotype. The J gene is TRBJ2-5, the V gene TRBV5-1, with D tentatively TRBD1 or TRBD2 (5 bases each). The end of the DNA fits TRBJ2-7 better, so the J call may be wrong. This CDR3 spans 16 amino acids. Germline-derived CDR1 and CDR2 are SGHRS and YFSETQ. CDR3 sequence: CASSGGRDQLSYEQYF. The CDR3 bases are TGCGCCAGCAGCGGGGGTCGGGACCAACTCTCCTACGAGCAGTACTTC.

This clonotype has only a few counts. This chain uses TRBV7-2 with TRBJ2-3; D gene uncertain. The germline gives CDR1 SGHTA, CDR2 FQGNSA. This CDR3 has 13 amino acids. V lost 5 bases and J lost 4, with 10 bases in between. The CDR3 bases are TGTGCCAGCAGCATCAATTCGGCAGATACGCAGTATTTT. Translation: CASSINSADTQYF.